One and the same sample provided the 26 T cell receptor beta chains below, sequenced in a study of blood T cell repertoires in COVID-19. The assay was immunoSEQ multiplex PCR, and TCRdb's table has in-frame clones only and misses some. In the table there are fewer than 350,000 clones, around 88% of which are singletons. Sequences were obtained from peripheral blood. These receptors were collected from a woman aged 25 to 39 who had recovered from COVID-19.

This rearrangement joins TRBV10-2 to TRBJ2-6; no definite D call. V lost 7 bases, J lost 0 bases, and 4 bases lay in between. Germline V lookup: CDR1 WSHSY, CDR2 SAAADI. This CDR3 is built from 13 residues. CDR3: CASIASGANVLTF. The CDR3, as DNA: TGCGCCAGCATAGCCTCTGGGGCCAACGTCCTGACTTTC.

The V call is TRBV29-1, the J call TRBJ1-2; D possibly corresponds to TRBD1 (5 bases). This CDR3 has 11 residues. V gave up 6 bases and J gave up 6 bases, with 11 bases separating them. Germline loops: CDR1 SQVTM, CDR2 ANQGSEA. The CDR3 DNA follows: TGCAGCGTCATACAGGCAGATGGCTACACCTTC. Translation gives CSVIQADGYTF.

This clone was counted once. This sequence joins TRBV4-2 and TRBJ2-7; the D is unclear. CDR3 size: 16 residues. Germline values: CDR1 LGHNA, CDR2 YNFKEQ. The germline V and J ends were trimmed by 1 base and 3 bases, with 16 bases remaining between them. The CDR3 nucleotides read TGTGCCAGCAGCCAAGGTCACGAGCCCCAATACTACGAGCAGTACTTC. Its translation is CASSQGHEPQYYEQYF.

The chain uses TRBV5-1 and TRBJ1-2; no clear D gene. Trimming removed 4 bases from V and 0 bases from J, with 19 bases in between. The CDR3 is 17 residues long. Per germline, CDR1 SGHRS and CDR2 YFSETQ. CDR3 residues: CASSPVSSRFTNYGYTF. The CDR3 nucleotides read TGCGCCAGCAGCCCGGTCTCGTCCCGATTCACTAACTATGGCTACACCTTC.

The chain joins TRBV6-6 to TRBJ2-5; maybe TRBD2 (5 bases). Germline V gene lookup returns CDR1 MNHNY and CDR2 SVGAGI (reference sequence). V was cut by 8 bases and J by 2 bases, with 15 bases left in between. CDR3 size: 14 residues. In DNA form, the CDR3 reads TGTGCCAGCTCAAACGACCGGGGACAAGAGACCCAGTACTTC. Its protein product is CASSNDRGQETQYF.

V is TRBV13 and J is TRBJ2-6; no clear D gene. This CDR3 contains 15 residues. The V and J ends lost 5 bases and 0 bases respectively, with 8 bases between them. CDR1 is PRHDT, CDR2 FYEKMQ, per germline (reference sequence). CDR3: CASSQQFSGANVLTF. CDR3 sequence (DNA): TGTGCCAGCAGCCAACAATTCTCTGGGGCCAACGTCCTGACTTTC.

Here the CDR3 reads CASSFDRGKTEAFF. DNA for the CDR3: TGTGCCAGCAGCTTCGACAGGGGAAAAACTGAAGCTTTCTTT. The rearrangement links TRBV7-2 to TRBJ1-1, with 8 bases identical to TRBD1. Trimming removed 3 bases from V and 5 bases from J; junction bases left unmatched: 5. The CDR3 loop spans 14 amino acids. Per germline, CDR1 SGHTA and CDR2 FQGNSA. Supplemented by reference TRBV7-2 and TRBJ1-1, the full variable domain reads GAGVSQSPSNKVTEKGKDVELRCDPISGHTALYWYRQSLGQGLEFLIYFQGNSAPDKSGLPSDRFSAERTGGSVSTLTIQRTQQEDSAVYLCASSFDRGKTEAFFGQGTRLTVV.

The genes are TRBV28 and TRBJ2-5; 8 nucleotides line up with TRBD2. This CDR3 comprises 16 residues. The J segment lost 5 bases and the V segment lost 6 bases, leaving 14 bases of the junction unmatched. CDR1 is MDHEN and CDR2 is SYDVKM in the germline V gene. The CDR3 loop reads CASSPGLALGRETQYF. In nucleotides, the CDR3 is TGTGCCAGCAGCCCCGGACTAGCCCTAGGACGGGAGACCCAGTACTTC.

This clone was seen a single time. The V gene is TRBV5-4, the J gene TRBJ2-7; 12 bases line up with TRBD2. There are 16 residues in the CDR3. V was pared by 4 bases and J by 6 bases, with 11 bases of the junction left unmatched. Germline CDR1 is SGHNT and CDR2 is YYREEE (reference sequence). CDR3 sequence: CASSRATSGGPGEQYF. CDR3 in DNA: TGTGCCAGCAGCCGAGCAACTAGCGGGGGGCCCGGCGAGCAGTACTTC.

The CDR3 region is CASILGSSRYNSPLHF. CDR3 nucleotide sequence: TGTGCCAGCATCCTAGGTAGTAGCCGCTATAATTCACCCCTCCACTTT. The gene calls are TRBV27 and TRBJ1-6; D gene ambiguous. Germline loops: CDR1 MNHEY, CDR2 SMNVEV (reference sequence). The length of the CDR3 is 16 residues. V shed 7 bases and J shed 3 bases, with 16 bases lying between them.

The V call is TRBV7-9, the J call TRBJ2-1; TRBD1 agrees at 7 bases. This CDR3 is 16 amino acids long. The V and J ends lost 5 bases and 1 base, in that order; junction bases with no gene match: 8. Germline V lookup: CDR1 SEHNR, CDR2 FQNEAQ (reference sequence). The CDR3 loop is CASSRWDSTSYNEQFF. CDR3 sequence (DNA): TGTGCCAGCAGCCGATGGGACAGCACTTCCTACAATGAGCAGTTCTTC.

This clone was observed a handful of times. The chain joins TRBV6-2 or TRBV6-3 to TRBJ1-2, with D unclear. CDR3 size: 13 residues. Per germline, CDR1 MNHEY and CDR2 SVGEGT. V dropped 3 bases and J dropped 3 bases, with 8 bases sitting between them. Here the CDR3 DNA reads TGTGCCAGCAGTTATGGTCCGGACTATGGCTACACCTTC. Amino acids: CASSYGPDYGYTF.

The rearrangement uses TRBV6-5 and TRBJ2-7, with no clear D. Germline V gene data show CDR1 as MNHEY and CDR2 as SVGAGI. The CDR3 is 15 residues long. The V end was cut by 6 bases, the J end by 3 bases, with 18 bases between. The CDR3 DNA is TGTGCCAGCAGCCCCGGCACAGAAAAATTCTACGAGCAGTACTTC. Translation: CASSPGTEKFYEQYF.

The chain recombines TRBV3-1 (or the pseudogene TRBV3-2) with TRBJ1-2, with a weak D call TRBD1 (6 bases). The V end lost 0 bases, the J end lost 1 base, and 24 bases lay between the germline ends. The germline gives CDR1 LGHDT, CDR2 YNNKEL (reference sequence). The CDR3 is made up of 20 amino acids. In nucleotides, the CDR3 is TGTGCCAGCAGCCAAGAGGATCTACTCTTCGGGACACAGGATAACTATGGCTACACCTTC. Translated, it gives CASSQEDLLFGTQDNYGYTF.

This clone was observed once. The rearrangement uses TRBV18 and TRBJ1-6, with a possible D match to TRBD1 (5 bases). The CDR3 loop spans 14 amino acids. Per the germline V gene, CDR1 is KGHSH and CDR2 is LQKENI. V was cut by 2 bases and J by 9 bases, with 11 bases left in between. CDR3 nucleotide sequence: TGTGCCAGCTCACCAAGGGGAGGTGGTTCACCCCTCCACTTT. Its translation: CASSPRGGGSPLHF.

The rearrangement links TRBV11-1 to TRBJ2-1; TRBD2 aligns across 8 bases. Trimming at V came to 5 bases and at J to 6 bases, leaving 12 bases not matched to a gene. CDR1 is SGHAT and CDR2 is FQDESV in the germline V gene (reference sequence). The CDR3 extends over 16 amino acids. This chain's CDR3 is CASSDLTSESFNEQFF. CDR3 in DNA: TGTGCCAGCAGCGACCTGACTAGCGAGTCATTCAATGAGCAGTTCTTC.

V is TRBV10-3 and J is TRBJ2-5, with 8 nucleotides matching TRBD2. Trimming removed 3 bases from V and 5 bases from J; junction bases left unmatched: 5. The CDR3 sequence is 14 residues long. The germline gives CDR1 ENHRY, CDR2 SYGVKD. CDR3 amino acids: CAISDGRGVETQYF. The CDR3 nucleotides read TGTGCCATCAGTGATGGGCGGGGGGTGGAGACCCAGTACTTC.

This sequence joins TRBV5-5 and TRBJ2-3; D not certain. The CDR3 is made up of 13 amino acids. Trimming stripped 3 bases from V and 6 bases from J, with 11 bases between. Germline-derived CDR1 and CDR2 are SGHKS and YYEKEE (reference sequence). CDR3 region: CASSSLSLDTQYF. CDR3 coding DNA: TGTGCCAGCAGCTCCCTGTCTCTCGATACGCAGTATTTT. The whole variable domain, filled in from reference TRBV5-5 and TRBJ2-3, reads DAGVTQSPTHLIKTRGQQVTLRCSPISGHKSVSWYQQVLGQGPQFIFQYYEKEERGRGNFPDRFSARQFPNYSSELNVNALLLGDSALYLCASSSLSLDTQYFGPGTRLTVL.

DNA for the CDR3: TGTGCCAGCAAGGGTGAGCGGAACGGGAAACTGTTTTTT. It encodes CASKGERNGKLFF. The V call is TRBV2, the J call TRBJ1-4; D remains ambiguous. Germline lookup yields CDR1 SNHLY and CDR2 FYNNEI. This CDR3 has 13 residues. Trimming removed 7 bases from V and 11 bases from J, with 17 bases in between.

The J gene is TRBJ2-3, the V gene TRBV28; TRBD2 aligns across 14 bases. V was clipped by 5 bases and J by 3 bases; unmatched bases: 7. There are 17 residues in the CDR3. Germline CDR1 reads MDHEN; CDR2 reads SYDVKM. The CDR3: CASSPMTSGRGTDTQYF. The CDR3 nucleotides are TGTGCCAGCAGTCCAATGACTAGCGGGAGGGGGACAGATACGCAGTATTTT.

The V and J genes are TRBV7-6 and TRBJ1-1; no firm D call. V lost 6 bases to trimming and J lost 0 bases, with 11 bases between them. CDR1 is SGHVS and CDR2 is FNYEAQ in the germline V gene. CDR3 length: 14 amino acids. Here the CDR3 reads CASRGGLVNTEAFF. CDR3 bases: TGTGCCAGCAGGGGCGGACTGGTGAACACTGAAGCTTTCTTT.

V and J are TRBV9 and TRBJ1-4, with D possibly being TRBD1 (6 bases). The CDR3 is made up of 14 amino acids. Trimming left V 3 bases short and J 5 bases short, with 11 bases between. Germline values: CDR1 SGDLS, CDR2 YYNGEE. In nucleotides, the CDR3 is TGTGCCAGCAGCGCCGATACAGGGAATGAAAAACTGTTTTTT. Protein sequence: CASSADTGNEKLFF. Full variable domain (remainder filled in from reference TRBV9 and TRBJ1-4): DSGVTQTPKHLITATGQRVTLRCSPRSGDLSVYWYQQSLDQGLQFLIQYYNGEERAKGNILERFSAQQFPDLHSELNLSSLELGDSALYFCASSADTGNEKLFFGSGTQLSVL.

Only a few counts were recorded for this clone. The gene calls are TRBV24-1 and TRBJ1-6, with a weak D call TRBD1 (6 bases). The V gene lost 4 bases and the J gene lost 7 bases, with 22 bases spanning the gap. Germline CDR1 and CDR2: KGHDR and SFDVKD. CDR3 length: 18 residues. CDR3 region: CATSEVKGVSVSNSPLHF. Written as DNA, the CDR3 is TGTGCCACCAGTGAGGTTAAGGGGGTGTCGGTGTCAAATTCACCCCTCCACTTT.

The chain employs TRBV4-1 and TRBJ2-7, with 10 bases fitting TRBD1. The CDR3 is made up of 15 amino acids. The J segment lost 3 bases and the V segment lost 4 bases, leaving 6 bases of the junction unmatched. The germline V gene encodes CDR1 MGHRA and CDR2 YSYEKL. The CDR3 nucleotides are TGCGCCAGCAGCCCTCGACAGGGGGCGAACTACGAGCAGTACTTC. Its protein is CASSPRQGANYEQYF.

The chain links TRBV11-1 to TRBJ1-1, with 7 bases aligning to TRBD1. The CDR3 covers 13 residues. Germline CDR1 is SGHAT and CDR2 is FQDESV (reference sequence). The junction had 2 bases not matched to a gene; V was cut back by 3 bases and J by 4 bases. The CDR3: CASSLTGRTEAFF. The CDR3, as DNA: TGTGCCAGCAGCTTGACAGGGCGCACTGAAGCTTTCTTT. Looking up the rest from reference TRBV11-1 and TRBJ1-1 gives the full variable domain: EAEVAQSPRYKITEKSQAVAFWCDPISGHATLYWYRQILGQGPELLVQFQDESVVDDSQLPKDRFSAERLKGVDSTLKIQPAELGDSAMYLCASSLTGRTEAFFGQGTRLTVV.

This clone was seen a single time. The genes are TRBV24-1 and TRBJ2-6; a possible D gene is TRBD2 (5 bases). V was shortened by 4 bases and J by 0 bases, with 12 bases between the two germline ends. This CDR3 is built from 17 residues. Germline loops: CDR1 KGHDR, CDR2 SFDVKD. CDR3 coding DNA: TGTGCCACCAGTGAGAGGGATCGGTTCTCTGGGGCCAACGTCCTGACTTTC. Its translation is CATSERDRFSGANVLTF.